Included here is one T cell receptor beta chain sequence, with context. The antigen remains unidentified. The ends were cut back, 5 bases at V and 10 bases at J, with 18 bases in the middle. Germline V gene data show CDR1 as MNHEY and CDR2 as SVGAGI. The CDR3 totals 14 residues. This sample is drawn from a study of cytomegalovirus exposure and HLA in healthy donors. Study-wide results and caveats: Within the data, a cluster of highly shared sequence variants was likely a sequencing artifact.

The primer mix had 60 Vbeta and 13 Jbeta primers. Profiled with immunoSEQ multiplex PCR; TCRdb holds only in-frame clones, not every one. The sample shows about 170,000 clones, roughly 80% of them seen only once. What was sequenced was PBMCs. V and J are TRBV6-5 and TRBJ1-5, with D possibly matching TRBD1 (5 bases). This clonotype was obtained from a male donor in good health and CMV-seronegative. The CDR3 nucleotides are TGTGCCAGCAGTGGCTCCCGGGACTACCAACCCCAGCATTTT. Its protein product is CASSGSRDYQPQHF.